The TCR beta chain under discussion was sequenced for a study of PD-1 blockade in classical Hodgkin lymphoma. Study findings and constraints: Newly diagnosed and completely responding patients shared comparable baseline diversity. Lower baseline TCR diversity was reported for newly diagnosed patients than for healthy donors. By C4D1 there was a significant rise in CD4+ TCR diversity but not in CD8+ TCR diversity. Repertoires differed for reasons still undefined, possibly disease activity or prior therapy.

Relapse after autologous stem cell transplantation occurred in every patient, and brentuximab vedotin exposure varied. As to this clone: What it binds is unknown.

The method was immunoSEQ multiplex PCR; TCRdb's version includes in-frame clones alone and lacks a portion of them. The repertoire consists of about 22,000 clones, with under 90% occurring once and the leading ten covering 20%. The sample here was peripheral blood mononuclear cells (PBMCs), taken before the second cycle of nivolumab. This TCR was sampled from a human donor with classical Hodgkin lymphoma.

In nucleotides, the CDR3 is TGTGCCAGCAGCCCCAACCGGGGGAGCAACACTGAAGCTTTCTTT. As protein: CASSPNRGSNTEAFF. The rearrangement links TRBV11-1 to TRBJ1-1, with a tentative D call TRBD1 (5 bases). Germline assignment: CDR1 SGHAT and CDR2 FQDESV (reference sequence). Trimming took 5 bases from V and 2 from J, leaving 15 bases between them. The CDR3 has 15 amino acids.